This TCR beta chain emerged from a study of chemoradiotherapy in HPV16-positive cancers. Study findings and constraints: In HPV16-positive patients, HPV-responsive T-cell expansion tracked better recurrence-free survival. Non-HPV-specific T cells did not expand in tumors during treatment, whereas candidate HPV-specific clones and E7-related motifs did. Functional assays defining HPV-specific T cells used only a couple of HPV16-positive patients.

Trimming left V 0 bases short and J 3 bases short, with 5 bases between. The CDR3 spans 13 residues. CDR1 LNHNV and CDR2 YYDKDF come from the germline V gene (reference sequence). Assay used: immunoSEQ multiplex PCR; TCRdb lists only in-frame clones, some missing. This table holds tens of thousands of clones, almost 90% found once. Comment on this clone: Its antigen remains unknown.

Samples were taken several times over chemoradiotherapy. V gene TRBV15 combines with J gene TRBJ1-2; unclear D gene. This clonotype originated in a human donor with HPV-associated anogenital cancer. Sequences were derived from blood, sampled from a patient who underwent chemoradiotherapy. This CDR3 reads CATSRDTDYGYTF. The DNA of the CDR3 is TGTGCCACCAGCAGAGACACTGACTATGGCTACACCTTC.